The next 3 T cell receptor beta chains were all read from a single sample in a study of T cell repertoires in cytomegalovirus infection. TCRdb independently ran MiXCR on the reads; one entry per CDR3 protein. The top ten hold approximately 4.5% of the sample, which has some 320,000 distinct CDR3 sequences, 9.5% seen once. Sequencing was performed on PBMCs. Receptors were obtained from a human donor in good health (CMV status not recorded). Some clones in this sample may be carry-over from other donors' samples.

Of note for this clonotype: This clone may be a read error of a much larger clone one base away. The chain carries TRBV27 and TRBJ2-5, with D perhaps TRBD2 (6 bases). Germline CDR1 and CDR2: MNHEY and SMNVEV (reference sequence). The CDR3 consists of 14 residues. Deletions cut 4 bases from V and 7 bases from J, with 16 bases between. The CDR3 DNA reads TGTGCCAGCAGTTCGACTAGAGGGGTAGGGACCCAGTACTTC. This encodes CASSSTRGVGTQYF.

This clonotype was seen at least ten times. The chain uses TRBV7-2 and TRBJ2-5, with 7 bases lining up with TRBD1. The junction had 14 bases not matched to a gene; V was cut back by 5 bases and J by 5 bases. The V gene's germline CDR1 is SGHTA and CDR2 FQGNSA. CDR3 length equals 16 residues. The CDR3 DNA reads TGTGCCAGCAGCGGGATACGGGCTACAGGGGACGAGACCCAGTACTTC. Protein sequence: CASSGIRATGDETQYF.

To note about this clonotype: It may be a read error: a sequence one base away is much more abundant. CDR3 bases: TGTGACAGCAGCCAAACACAGGGATCGAACACTGAAGCTTTCTTT. This translates into CDSSQTQGSNTEAFF. The gene calls are TRBV7-6 and TRBJ1-1; TRBD1 is a possible D gene (6 bases). CDR3 length: 15 residues. CDR1 is SGHVS and CDR2 is FNYEAQ in the germline V gene. The full variable domain, completed using reference TRBV7-6 and TRBJ1-1, is GAGVSQSPRYKVTKRGQDVALRCDPISGHVSLYWYRQALGQGPEFLTYFNYEAQQDKSGLPNDRFSAERPEGSISTLTIQRTEQRDSAMYRCDSSQTQGSNTEAFFGQGTRLTVV.